Following are 17 T cell receptor beta chains from one sample sequenced in a study of T cell clonality in common variable immunodeficiency. TCRdb's copy holds only in-frame clones and misses some; the assay was immunoSEQ multiplex PCR. Listed for the sample are about 35,000 clones, none seen a single time. The sample taken for sequencing was peripheral blood mononuclear cells. Receptor source: a person aged 18-70 years in good health.

This clone has ten or more counts. From the germline J gene comes the end of the CDR3, since the read stops 3 residues before it. The chain recombines TRBV20-1 with TRBJ1-2; D possibly corresponds to TRBD1 (5 bases). The germline V gene has CDR1 DFQATT and CDR2 SNEGSKA (reference sequence). The CDR3 is 10 amino acids. Partial CDR3 DNA: TGCGGGAGCCGGGGGAATGGC. Encoded protein: CGSRGNG. In full, the CDR3 is CGSRGNGYTF.

This clone was detected ten times or more. The read stops 3 residues short of the end of the CDR3; the missing end is completed from the germline J gene. The chain couples TRBV10-3 to TRBJ2-5, with TRBD1 matching over 7 bases. J gave up 3 bases and V 6 bases, and 4 bases lay outside the gene matches. The CDR3 totals 13 residues. Germline V gene data show CDR1 as ENHRY and CDR2 as SYGVKD. CDR3 in amino acids: CAISLDREETQYF. CDR3 DNA (partial): TGTGCCATCAGCCTAGACAGGGAAGAGACC.

This clone came up many times. The read finishes 3 residues shy of the CDR3 end, and the germline J gene is used to complete it. The rearrangement joins TRBV20-1 to TRBJ2-7; 13 bases fit TRBD2. Germline lookup yields CDR1 DFQATT and CDR2 SNEGSKA (reference sequence). V dropped 3 bases and J dropped 1; count of bases not matched to a gene: 3. The CDR3 is 15 amino acids. CDR3: CSASPTSGRSYEQYF. The CDR3 bases that were read are TGCAGTGCTAGTCCGACTAGCGGGAGGTCCTACGAG.

This clone has at least ten counts. The read ends 3 residues early relative to the CDR3; the germline J gene fills the gap. The chain employs TRBV20-1 and TRBJ1-5; no reliable D call. Looked up from germline, CDR1 is DFQATT and CDR2 is SNEGSKA (reference sequence). CDR3 length: 15 amino acids. The V end lost 1 base, the J end lost 2 bases, and 12 bases lay between the germline ends. The CDR3 here is CSARASTYGNQPQHF. The DNA read from the CDR3 is TGCAGTGCTAGAGCATCGACTTATGGCAATCAGCCC.

Points on this clone: The read ends 3 residues before the CDR3 terminus; that terminus is restored from the germline J gene. This chain joins TRBV19 and TRBJ2-7; the match to TRBD2 covers 9 bases. With 1 base clipped from V and 4 bases from J, the junction kept 5 bases outside the gene matches. The CDR3 loop spans 15 amino acids. Germline V gene data show CDR1 as LNHDA and CDR2 as SQIVND (reference sequence). The DNA read from the CDR3 is TGTGCCAGTAGTATAGTTAGCGGGAGTAATTACGAG. Protein product: CASSIVSGSNYE. The CDR3 in full is CASSIVSGSNYEQYF.

The sample holds many counts of this clone. The read gets to within 3 residues of the CDR3 end, and the germline J gene fills in the rest. The V call is TRBV29-1, the J call TRBJ1-1; tentatively, D is TRBD1 (5 bases). The CDR3 has 15 amino acids. Trimming removed 4 bases from V and 1 base from J, with 16 bases in between. Germline loops: CDR1 SQVTM, CDR2 ANQGSEA. This chain's CDR3 is CSVVGFRVSNTEAFF. CDR3 bases read: TGCAGCGTTGTTGGTTTCAGGGTATCGAACACTGAA.

This clone was detected ten times or more. The read ends 3 residues early relative to the CDR3; the germline J gene fills the gap. The chain couples TRBV6-2 or TRBV6-3 to TRBJ2-3; D is ambiguous. Germline V gives CDR1 MNHEY, CDR2 SVGEGT. The V gene lost 7 bases and the J gene lost 6 bases, with 8 bases spanning the gap. This CDR3 contains 11 residues. The CDR3 bases that were read are TGTGCCAGCACCCATTCCGATACG. Translating it yields CASTHSDT. The CDR3 reads in full as CASTHSDTQYF.

This clone was recorded at least ten times. Incomplete CDR3 DNA: TGCGCCAGCAGCTGGGGAGACACAGGGGTCACTAATGAAAAA. The encoded protein is CASSWGDTGVTNEK. The full-length CDR3 reads as CASSWGDTGVTNEKLFF. The rearrangement links TRBV5-1 to TRBJ1-4, with TRBD1 matching 7 bases. The read finishes 3 residues shy of the CDR3 end, and the germline J gene is used to complete it. V lost 3 bases, J lost 2 bases, and 10 bases stayed unmatched. CDR1 and CDR2 from the germline V gene are SGHRS and YFSETQ. There are 17 residues in the CDR3.

On this clone: Read sequence stops 3 residues before the CDR3 end, and the germline J gene provides the missing end. The V and J genes are TRBV18 and TRBJ2-2; tentatively, D is TRBD2 (6 bases). The CDR3 is 13 amino acids. The germline V gene encodes CDR1 KGHSH and CDR2 LQKENI. This CDR3 reads CASSPPGGDRLFF. The CDR3 bases that were read are TGTGCCAGCTCACCACCCGGCGGGGATCGG.

This clone has a handful of counts. The read gets to within 3 residues of the CDR3 end, and the germline J gene fills in the rest. The chain joins TRBV7-7 to TRBJ2-2; TRBD1 matches at 11 bases. CDR1 is SSHAT and CDR2 is FNYEAQ in the germline V gene (reference sequence). The CDR3 has 15 amino acids. The sequenced CDR3 bases are TGTGCCAGCAGCTCAGCTCGGGACAGGGGGGAAAAG. The encoded protein is CASSSARDRGEK. The whole CDR3 reads CASSSARDRGEKLFF.

This clone came up many times. A much larger clone lies a single base off, so this may be a read error. The read comes to an end 3 residues before the CDR3 does, leaving the germline J gene to fill in the end. J is TRBJ1-4 and V is TRBV20-1; D may be TRBD1 (5 bases). From germline, CDR1 is DFQATT and CDR2 SNEGSKA (reference sequence). The CDR3 totals 16 residues. The CDR3 loop is CSASPGLLPGANVLFF. The sequenced CDR3 bases are TGCAGTGCTAGCCCCGGGTTACTACCTGGGGCCAACGTA.

This clone was seen ten or more times. The observed sequence ends 3 residues before the CDR3 terminus, with the missing tail filled in from the germline J gene. The gene calls are TRBV20-1 and TRBJ2-3, with 7 bases lining up with TRBD2. V dropped 0 bases and J dropped 1; count of bases not matched to a gene: 13. This CDR3 spans 18 amino acids. The germline gives CDR1 DFQATT, CDR2 SNEGSKA (reference sequence). CDR3 DNA, as far as it was read: TGCAGTGCTAGAGACCCGACCCTGGCTAGCGGCGGCACAGATACG. Residues: CSARDPTLASGGTDT. The full CDR3 protein is CSARDPTLASGGTDTQYF.

In this sample, this clone turned up many times. Read coverage stops 3 residues before the CDR3 terminus; the germline J gene supplies the remainder. The genes are TRBV29-1 and TRBJ2-4; 11 nucleotides align to TRBD2. The V segment lost 5 bases and the J segment 7 bases; nucleotides outside the gene matches: 7. The CDR3 is 14 residues long. Germline V gene data show CDR1 as SQVTM and CDR2 as ANQGSEA. The DNA read from the CDR3 is TGCAGCGTTCTGGGACTAGCGGAGGGGAACATT. Translated: CSVLGLAEGNI. The full CDR3 sequence reads CSVLGLAEGNIQYF.

This clone was found many times. The sequenced CDR3 bases are TGCAGTGCTAGGGACTCCACGAAGGTGGAGACC. Protein: CSARDSTKVET. The full CDR3 sequence reads CSARDSTKVETQYF. The chain has TRBV20-1 and TRBJ2-5; perhaps TRBD2 as D (5 bases). From the germline J gene comes the end of the CDR3, since the read stops 3 residues before it. The germline gives CDR1 DFQATT, CDR2 SNEGSKA (reference sequence). The CDR3 runs to 14 residues. Trimming took off 3 bases at V and 5 bases at J, with 16 bases between the two ends.

The table lists this clone with a few counts. At one end, the junction sequence differs from germline, possibly due to a read error. The CDR3 goes on 3 residues after the read ends, and that part is filled in from the germline J gene. The chain combines TRBV7-9 with TRBJ1-1; 10 nucleotides agree with TRBD1. Germline CDR1 and CDR2: SEHNR and FQNEAQ (reference sequence). This CDR3 is built from 13 residues. The sequenced part of the CDR3 DNA is TGTACCAGCAGGAGGACAGGGGGAACTGAA. Its translation is CTSRRTGGTE. The full CDR3 protein is CTSRRTGGTEAFF.

This clone was counted ten times or more. Read coverage stops 3 residues before the CDR3 terminus; the germline J gene supplies the remainder. The V gene is TRBV20-1, the J gene TRBJ2-5; maybe TRBD1 (6 bases). This CDR3 spans 12 amino acids. V lost 2 bases and J lost 2, with 6 bases in between. In germline, CDR1 is DFQATT, CDR2 SNEGSKA (reference sequence). The chain's CDR3 is CSARQGQETQYF. Incomplete CDR3 DNA: TGCAGTGCTAGACAGGGGCAAGAGACC.

This clone was observed many times. The read halts 3 residues ahead of the CDR3 end, with the missing end drawn from the germline J gene. The genes are TRBV20-1 and TRBJ2-1; D is undetermined. The CDR3 loop spans 14 amino acids. The V gene lost 1 base and the J gene lost 0 bases, with 7 bases spanning the gap. Germline V gene sequence: CDR1 DFQATT, CDR2 SNEGSKA (reference sequence). CDR3 loop: CSARVSRSYNEQFF. The covered CDR3 bases are TGCAGTGCTAGAGTCTCCCGCTCCTACAATGAG.